The 27 T cell receptor beta chains in this list originate from one sample, sequenced in a study of T cell responses to AZD1222 COVID-19 vaccine. Clones were sequenced by immunoSEQ multiplex PCR, and TCRdb holds only the in-frame ones, with some missing. The sample includes 100,000 or so clones, around nine tenths seen only once; the top ten take 3% to 3.5%. Here the sequenced sample was peripheral blood, taken on day 0 of AZD1222 vaccination. These receptors came from an adult in good health.

The gene calls are TRBV3-1 (or the pseudogene TRBV3-2) and TRBJ1-2, with D possibly being TRBD1 (6 bases). Germline CDR1 is LGHDT and CDR2 is YNNKEL (reference sequence). Trimming removed 2 bases from V and 5 bases from J, with 12 bases in between. CDR3 length: 14 residues. CDR3 coding DNA: TGTGCCAGCAGCCAATCCGACAGGTTTTATGGCTACACCTTC. This codes for CASSQSDRFYGYTF.

The genes are TRBV9 and TRBJ2-4, with D possibly matching TRBD1 (6 bases). Trimming left V 5 bases short and J 7 bases short, with 13 bases between. CDR1 and CDR2 from the germline V gene are SGDLS and YYNGEE. The CDR3 contains 13 residues. CDR3 coding DNA: TGTGCCAGCAGTCAATTAACAGGGAACATTCAGTACTTC. Residues: CASSQLTGNIQYF.

V is TRBV3-1 (or the pseudogene TRBV3-2) and J is TRBJ1-5; the D is unclear. Between the trimmed V and J ends, which lost 1 base and 6 bases, there was a span of 13 bases. Germline CDR1 is LGHDT and CDR2 is YNNKEL (reference sequence). The CDR3 runs 15 residues. In DNA, the CDR3 is TGTGCCAGCAGCCAAGGACCGCCACGGGGTCAGCCCCAGCATTTT. This sequence encodes CASSQGPPRGQPQHF.

The J gene is TRBJ2-3, the V gene TRBV11-1; 8 bases fit TRBD1. Germline trimming cut 5 bases from V and 2 bases from J; bases unmatched to any gene: 9. Germline-derived CDR1 and CDR2 are SGHAT and FQDESV (reference sequence). The CDR3 covers 16 residues. CDR3 region: CASSPPGGRLTDTQYF. The CDR3 nucleotides are TGTGCCAGCAGCCCCCCAGGGGGCCGACTCACAGATACGCAGTATTTT.

This clone is a singleton in its sample. The rearrangement uses TRBV21-1 and TRBJ1-1; TRBD1 is the table's D call and was not checked against the DNA. TRBV21-1 is reported as a pseudogene. This CDR3 has 17 residues. The CDR3 sequence: CASGATQGGENDTEAFF. For the CDR3, the DNA is TGTGCCAGCGGCGCCACACAGGGTGGGGAAAATGACACTGAAGCTTTCTTT.

This chain joins TRBV13 and TRBJ2-5, with 8 bases lining up with TRBD1. This CDR3 spans 14 amino acids. With V trimmed by 5 bases and J by 5 bases, 7 bases remained unmatched. Germline values: CDR1 PRHDT, CDR2 FYEKMQ (reference sequence). The CDR3 spells CASSKRQGRETQYF. The CDR3 nucleotides are TGTGCCAGCAGCAAACGACAGGGGAGGGAGACCCAGTACTTC.

The gene calls are TRBV6-2 or TRBV6-3 and TRBJ2-5; unclear D gene. The germline gives CDR1 MNHEY, CDR2 SVGEGT. The CDR3 sequence is 18 residues long. Trimming took 4 bases from V and 2 from J, leaving 23 bases between them. The CDR3 here is CASSLGRYGRPAQETQYF. CDR3 nucleotide sequence: TGTGCCAGCAGTTTAGGTCGATATGGCAGGCCAGCTCAAGAGACCCAGTACTTC.

The CDR3 region is CATDKGGSGANVLTF. The CDR3 DNA is TGTGCCACCGATAAAGGGGGCTCTGGGGCCAACGTCCTGACTTTC. The V and J genes are TRBV19 and TRBJ2-6; D possibly corresponds to TRBD1 (6 bases). Deletions cut 10 bases from V and 0 bases from J, with 13 bases between. The CDR3 extends over 15 amino acids. Germline-derived CDR1 and CDR2 are LNHDA and SQIVND (reference sequence).

The chain is built from TRBV27 and TRBJ1-5; TRBD1 is a possible D gene (5 bases). Germline V gene lookup returns CDR1 MNHEY and CDR2 SMNVEV (reference sequence). The CDR3 contains 12 residues. Trimming took 8 bases from V and 4 from J, leaving 9 bases between them. The CDR3 region is CASGARNQPQHF. DNA for the CDR3: TGTGCCAGCGGGGCTCGAAATCAGCCCCAGCATTTT.

V and J are TRBV6-5 and TRBJ1-4; D call uncertain. V lost 1 base and J lost 4, with 7 bases in between. CDR3 length: 14 amino acids. CDR1 and CDR2 from the germline V gene are MNHEY and SVGAGI. CDR3 nucleotides: TGTGCCAGCAGTTACTTAACCAATAATGAAAAACTGTTTTTT. It encodes CASSYLTNNEKLFF.

The J gene is TRBJ1-1, the V gene TRBV27; the D gene is possibly TRBD1 (5 bases). The CDR3 has 15 residues. With 5 bases removed from V and 7 bases from J, the gap between germline ends came to 20 bases. CDR1 and CDR2 (germline): MNHEY, SMNVEV (reference sequence). The CDR3 reads CASSQYPDSYYEAFF. The DNA for the CDR3 is TGTGCCAGCAGTCAATACCCAGACAGTTATTATGAAGCTTTCTTT.

The chain carries TRBV13 and TRBJ2-1; 8 nucleotides agree with TRBD2. Germline assignment: CDR1 PRHDT and CDR2 FYEKMQ (reference sequence). The J segment lost 9 bases and the V segment lost 4 bases, leaving 11 bases of the junction unmatched. The CDR3 length is 15 residues. CDR3 nucleotide sequence: TGTGCCAGCAGCTCCCGGGGCGGGGGGCCGAGTGAGCAGTTCTTC. Amino acids: CASSSRGGGPSEQFF.

This clone occurred once. The chain has TRBV6-5 and TRBJ2-7; D possibly corresponds to TRBD1 (5 bases). Trimming removed 5 bases from V and 0 bases from J, with 11 bases in between. The V gene's germline CDR1 is MNHEY and CDR2 SVGAGI. This CDR3 is built from 14 residues. CDR3 protein: CASSPGHHSYEQYF. The CDR3 coding sequence is TGTGCCAGCAGTCCCGGACATCACTCCTACGAGCAGTACTTC.

This rearrangement joins TRBV9 to TRBJ2-7; TRBD2 matches 8 bases. V lost 4 bases, J lost 6 bases, and 9 bases stayed unmatched. Germline loops: CDR1 SGDLS, CDR2 YYNGEE. CDR3 length equals 14 residues. Here the CDR3 DNA reads TGTGCCAGCAGCCGGCCGGGGGGGACGGGCGAGCAGTACTTC. This gives the protein CASSRPGGTGEQYF.

There are a few counts of this clone. The rearrangement joins TRBV24-1 to TRBJ2-2; D unresolved. Germline assignment: CDR1 KGHDR and CDR2 SFDVKD. The CDR3 is 13 amino acids. V shed 5 bases and J shed 5 bases, with 8 bases lying between them. CDR3 in amino acids: CATSAAGTGELFF. CDR3 bases: TGTGCCACCAGTGCCGCCGGGACCGGGGAGCTGTTTTTT.

The CDR3 region is CASSDGQAYEQYF. Here the CDR3 DNA reads TGTGCCAGCAGCGACGGGCAGGCCTACGAGCAGTACTTC. The chain couples TRBV7-2 to TRBJ2-7; D remains unclear. Germline CDR1 reads SGHTA; CDR2 reads FQGNSA. V gave up 5 bases and J gave up 2 bases, with 10 bases separating them. The CDR3 covers 13 residues.

The chain recombines TRBV19 with TRBJ2-2; D may be TRBD2 (6 bases). Trimming cost V 1 base and J 3 bases, with 15 bases left between them. CDR3 size: 17 residues. Germline V lookup: CDR1 LNHDA, CDR2 SQIVND (reference sequence). CDR3 DNA: TGTGCCAGTAGTATAGTAGGGATATGGAGGGACACCGGGGAGCTGTTTTTT. As protein: CASSIVGIWRDTGELFF.

The gene calls are TRBV5-1 and TRBJ2-1, with TRBD1 as a possible D gene (5 bases). Germline CDR1 reads SGHRS; CDR2 reads YFSETQ. This CDR3 region has 15 residues. The V and J ends lost 1 base and 2 bases respectively, with 10 bases between them. The CDR3 spells CASSLTGVAYNEQFF. The CDR3 DNA reads TGCGCCAGCAGCTTGACAGGAGTCGCCTACAATGAGCAGTTCTTC.

The rearrangement joins TRBV6-2 or TRBV6-3 to TRBJ1-5; D gene unclear. Trimming cost V 5 bases and J 9 bases, with 14 bases left between them. This CDR3 has 13 residues. Per the germline V gene, CDR1 is MNHEY and CDR2 is SVGEGT. CDR3 nucleotide sequence: TGTGCCAGCAGTCCCCTGAACTTCAGGCCCCAGCATTTT. It translates to CASSPLNFRPQHF.

V gene TRBV2 combines with J gene TRBJ1-2, with a tentative D call TRBD1 (5 bases). This CDR3 spans 15 amino acids. V lost 2 bases and J 5 bases, leaving 15 bases between the germline ends. Germline V gene data show CDR1 as SNHLY and CDR2 as FYNNEI. CDR3: CASSENRQGRYGYTF. Here the CDR3 DNA reads TGTGCCAGCAGTGAAAATCGGCAGGGTCGGTATGGCTACACCTTC.

J is TRBJ2-1 and V is TRBV11-2, with D possibly being TRBD2 (6 bases). V was pared by 5 bases and J by 2 bases, with 13 bases between. Germline lookup yields CDR1 SGHAT and CDR2 FQNNGV. The CDR3 consists of 15 residues. For the CDR3, the DNA is TGTGCCAGCAGCCTCCTTAGCGGCCCCTACAATGAGCAGTTCTTC. It codes for CASSLLSGPYNEQFF.

The rearrangement links TRBV10-3 to TRBJ1-2, with D perhaps TRBD1 (5 bases). Germline CDR1 reads ENHRY; CDR2 reads SYGVKD. This CDR3 region has 12 residues. V was pared by 3 bases and J by 6 bases, with 8 bases between. CDR3 in DNA: TGTGCCATCAGTGATTTCAGGGATGGCTACACCTTC. It encodes CAISDFRDGYTF.

In this sample, this clone turned up once. The chain uses TRBV15 and TRBJ2-3; 10 nucleotides match TRBD2. V trimming: 0 bases; J trimming: 5 bases; junction bases outside the gene matches: 5. This CDR3 has 16 amino acids. CDR1 is LNHNV and CDR2 is YYDKDF in the germline V gene (reference sequence). CDR3 loop: CATSRDMLAGGDTQYF. CDR3 in DNA: TGTGCCACCAGCAGAGATATGTTAGCGGGGGGAGATACGCAGTATTTT. Full variable domain (outside the CDR3, taken from reference TRBV15 and TRBJ2-3): DAMVIQNPRYQVTQFGKPVTLSCSQTLNHNVMYWYQQKSSQAPKLLFHYYDKDFNNEADTPDNFQSRRPNTSFCFLDIRSPGLGDTAMYLCATSRDMLAGGDTQYFGPGTRLTVL.

This rearrangement joins TRBV7-3 to TRBJ2-3; tentative D call: TRBD2 (7 bases). The CDR3 consists of 15 residues. Trimming pared 5 bases from V and 4 bases from J, leaving 16 bases between. Germline loops: CDR1 SGHTA, CDR2 FQGTGA. CDR3 nucleotides: TGTGCCAGCAGCCCGAGGGGGAGGGTTGCAGATACGCAGTATTTT. Residues: CASSPRGRVADTQYF.

The genes are TRBV28 and TRBJ2-7, with D uncertain. V lost 6 bases and J lost 5, with 11 bases in between. The CDR3 loop spans 12 amino acids. CDR1 and CDR2 (germline): MDHEN, SYDVKM. In nucleotides, the CDR3 is TGTGCCAGCAGCCTACTTGGGGACGAGCAGTACTTC. Its translation: CASSLLGDEQYF.

The chain recombines TRBV11-2 with TRBJ1-1; D is unresolved. V was shortened by 0 bases and J by 0 bases, with 2 bases between the two germline ends. CDR3 length: 13 residues. The V gene's germline CDR1 is SGHAT and CDR2 FQNNGV. The CDR3 coding sequence is TGTGCCAGCAGCTTAGAAATGAACACTGAAGCTTTCTTT. It specifies CASSLEMNTEAFF. Complete variable domain (other parts from reference TRBV11-2 and TRBJ1-1): EAGVAQSPRYKIIEKRQSVAFWCNPISGHATLYWYQQILGQGPKLLIQFQNNGVVDDSQLPKDRFSAERLKGVDSTLKIQPAKLEDSAVYLCASSLEMNTEAFFGQGTRLTVV.

The CDR3 reads CASSPSDYGYTF. The CDR3 nucleotides are TGTGCCAGCAGCCCTTCGGACTATGGCTACACCTTC. The chain combines TRBV5-8 with TRBJ1-2; D is undetermined. Germline V gene sequence: CDR1 SGHTS, CDR2 YDEGEE. The CDR3 is made up of 12 amino acids. Deletions cut 4 bases from V and 3 bases from J, with 7 bases between. The full variable domain, with the rest looked up from reference TRBV5-8 and TRBJ1-2, is EAGVTQSPTHLIKTRGQQATLRCSPISGHTSVYWYQQALGLGLQFLLWYDEGEERNRGNFPPRFSGRQFPNYSSELNVNALELEDSALYLCASSPSDYGYTFGSGTRLTVV.